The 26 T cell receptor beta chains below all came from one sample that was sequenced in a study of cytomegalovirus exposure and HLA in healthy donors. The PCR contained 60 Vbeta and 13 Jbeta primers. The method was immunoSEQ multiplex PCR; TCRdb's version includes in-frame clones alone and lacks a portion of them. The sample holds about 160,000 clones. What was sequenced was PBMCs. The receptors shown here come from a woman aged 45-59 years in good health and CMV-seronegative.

CDR3 amino acids: CASSFTGTRHTQYF. In DNA form, the CDR3 reads TGTGCCAGCAGTTTCACCGGGACACGCCATACGCAGTATTTT. The chain carries TRBV27 and TRBJ2-3; D might be TRBD1 (6 bases). This CDR3 region has 14 residues. Per germline, CDR1 MNHEY and CDR2 SMNVEV (reference sequence). V lost 3 bases and J 7 bases, leaving 14 bases between the germline ends.

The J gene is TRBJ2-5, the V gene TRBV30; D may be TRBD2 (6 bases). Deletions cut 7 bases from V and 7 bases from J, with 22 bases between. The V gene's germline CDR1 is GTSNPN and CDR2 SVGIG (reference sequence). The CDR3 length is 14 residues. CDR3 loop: CASSGGGPGRTQYF. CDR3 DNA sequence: TGTGCCTCCAGCGGTGGAGGGCCAGGTAGGACCCAGTACTTC.

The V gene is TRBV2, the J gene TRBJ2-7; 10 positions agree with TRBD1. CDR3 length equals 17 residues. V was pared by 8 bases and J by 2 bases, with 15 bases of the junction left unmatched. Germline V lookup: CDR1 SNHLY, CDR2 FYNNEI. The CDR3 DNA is TGTGCCAGCGCCCGGGACAGGGGCGGTCGCGGGGCCTACGAGCAGTACTTC. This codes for CASARDRGGRGAYEQYF.

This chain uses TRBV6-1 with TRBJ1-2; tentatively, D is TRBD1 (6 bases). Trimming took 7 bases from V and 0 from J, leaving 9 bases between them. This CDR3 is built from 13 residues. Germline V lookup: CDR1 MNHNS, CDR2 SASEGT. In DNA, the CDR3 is TGTGCCAGCACCCGGACAGCTAACTATGGCTACACCTTC. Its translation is CASTRTANYGYTF.

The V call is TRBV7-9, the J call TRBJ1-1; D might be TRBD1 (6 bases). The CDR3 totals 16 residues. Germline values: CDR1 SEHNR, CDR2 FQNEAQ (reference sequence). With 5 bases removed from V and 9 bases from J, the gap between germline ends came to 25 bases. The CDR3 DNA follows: TGTGCCAGCAGCCCGACCGCTCTTCGGACAGCGGCACAAGCTTTCTTT. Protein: CASSPTALRTAAQAFF.

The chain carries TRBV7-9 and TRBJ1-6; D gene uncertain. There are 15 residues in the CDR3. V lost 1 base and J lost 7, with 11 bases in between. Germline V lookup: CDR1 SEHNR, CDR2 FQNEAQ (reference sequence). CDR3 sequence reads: CASSLGQGGNSPLHF. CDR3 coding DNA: TGTGCCAGCAGCTTAGGACAAGGTGGGAATTCACCCCTCCACTTT. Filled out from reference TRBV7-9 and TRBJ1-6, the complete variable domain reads DTGVSQNPRHKITKRGQNVTFRCDPISEHNRLYWYRQTLGQGPEFLTYFQNEAQLEKSRLLSDRFSAERPKGSFSTLEIQRTEQGDSAMYLCASSLGQGGNSPLHFGNGTRLTVT.

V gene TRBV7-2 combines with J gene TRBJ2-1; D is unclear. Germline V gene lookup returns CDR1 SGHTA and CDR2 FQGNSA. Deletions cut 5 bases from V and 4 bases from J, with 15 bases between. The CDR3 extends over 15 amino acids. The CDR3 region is CASSTTRGGYNEQFF. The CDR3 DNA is TGTGCCAGCAGCACTACTCGAGGTGGGTACAATGAGCAGTTCTTC.

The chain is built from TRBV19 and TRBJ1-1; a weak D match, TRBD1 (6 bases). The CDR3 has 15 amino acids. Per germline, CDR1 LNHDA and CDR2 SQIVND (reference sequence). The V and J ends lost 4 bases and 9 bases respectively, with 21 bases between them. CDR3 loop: CASSTTWTENYKAFF. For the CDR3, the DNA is TGTGCCAGTAGTACGACCTGGACAGAGAATTATAAAGCTTTCTTT.

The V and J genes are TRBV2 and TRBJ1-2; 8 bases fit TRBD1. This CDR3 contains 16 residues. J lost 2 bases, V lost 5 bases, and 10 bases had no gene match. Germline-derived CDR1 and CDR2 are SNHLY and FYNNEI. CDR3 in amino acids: CASSTQQGEVNYGYTF. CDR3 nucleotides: TGTGCCAGCAGTACCCAACAGGGGGAGGTGAACTATGGCTACACCTTC.

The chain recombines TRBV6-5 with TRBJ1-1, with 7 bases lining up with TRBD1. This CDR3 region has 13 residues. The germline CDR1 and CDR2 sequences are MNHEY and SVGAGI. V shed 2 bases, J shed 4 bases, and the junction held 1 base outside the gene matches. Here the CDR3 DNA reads TGTGCCAGCAGTTACGACAGGGCCACTGAAGCTTTCTTT. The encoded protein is CASSYDRATEAFF.

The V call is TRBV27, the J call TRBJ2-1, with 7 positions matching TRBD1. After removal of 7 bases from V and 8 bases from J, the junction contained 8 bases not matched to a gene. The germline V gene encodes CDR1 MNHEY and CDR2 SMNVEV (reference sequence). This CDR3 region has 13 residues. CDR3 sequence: CASTRQGTDEQFF. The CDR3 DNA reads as TGTGCCAGCACTCGACAGGGAACGGATGAGCAGTTCTTC.

The CDR3 coding sequence is TGTGCAAGTCTCACACATTCACAGGGGTCCGGGGCCAACGTCCTGACTTTC. Encoded protein: CASLTHSQGSGANVLTF. The gene calls are TRBV12-2 and TRBJ2-6; the table names TRBD1, a call not compared with the DNA. TRBV12-2 has pseudogene status. The CDR3 length is 17 residues.

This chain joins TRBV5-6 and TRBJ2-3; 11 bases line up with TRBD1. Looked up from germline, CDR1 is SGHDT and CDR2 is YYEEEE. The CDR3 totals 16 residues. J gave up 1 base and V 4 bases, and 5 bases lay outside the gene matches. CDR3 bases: TGTGCCAGCAGCAGAAGGACAGGGGGCGGCACAGATACGCAGTATTTT. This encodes CASSRRTGGGTDTQYF.

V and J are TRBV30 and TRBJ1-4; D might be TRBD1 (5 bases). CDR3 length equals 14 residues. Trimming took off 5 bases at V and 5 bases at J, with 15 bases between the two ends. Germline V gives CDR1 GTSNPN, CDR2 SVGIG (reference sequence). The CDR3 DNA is TGTGCCTGGGCACCGGGGGGTTTAAATGAAAAACTGTTTTTT. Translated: CAWAPGGLNEKLFF.

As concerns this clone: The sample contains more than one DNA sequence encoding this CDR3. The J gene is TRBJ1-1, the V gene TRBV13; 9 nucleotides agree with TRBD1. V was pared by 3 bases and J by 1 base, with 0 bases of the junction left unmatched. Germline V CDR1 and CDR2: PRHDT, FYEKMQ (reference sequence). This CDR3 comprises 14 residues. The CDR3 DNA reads TGTGCCAGCAGCTTGGACAGGGGGAACACTGAAGCTTTCTTT. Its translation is CASSLDRGNTEAFF.

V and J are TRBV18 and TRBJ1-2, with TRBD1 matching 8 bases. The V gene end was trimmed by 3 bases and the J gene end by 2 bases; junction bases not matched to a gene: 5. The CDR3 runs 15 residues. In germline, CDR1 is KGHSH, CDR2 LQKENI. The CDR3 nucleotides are TGTGCCAGCTCACCCACGACAGGGGCGAACTATGGCTACACCTTC. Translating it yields CASSPTTGANYGYTF.

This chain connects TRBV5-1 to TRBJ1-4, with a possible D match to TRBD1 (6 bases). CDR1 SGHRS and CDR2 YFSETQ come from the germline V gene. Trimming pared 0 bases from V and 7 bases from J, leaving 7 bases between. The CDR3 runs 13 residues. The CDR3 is CASSLGTVEKLFF. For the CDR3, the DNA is TGCGCCAGCAGCTTGGGGACAGTTGAAAAACTGTTTTTT.

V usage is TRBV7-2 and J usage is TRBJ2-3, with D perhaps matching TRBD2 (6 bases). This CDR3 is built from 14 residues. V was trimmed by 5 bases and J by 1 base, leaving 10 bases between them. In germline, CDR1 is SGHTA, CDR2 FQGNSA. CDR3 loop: CASSRPSGTDTQYF. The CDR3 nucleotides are TGTGCCAGCAGCCGTCCTAGCGGCACAGATACGCAGTATTTT.

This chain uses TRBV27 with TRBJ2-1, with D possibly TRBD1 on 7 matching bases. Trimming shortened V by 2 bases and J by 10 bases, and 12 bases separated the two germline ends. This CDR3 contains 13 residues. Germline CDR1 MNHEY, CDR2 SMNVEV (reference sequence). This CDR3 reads CASSLVGGGEQFF. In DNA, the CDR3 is TGTGCCAGCAGTTTAGTAGGAGGGGGCGAGCAGTTCTTC.

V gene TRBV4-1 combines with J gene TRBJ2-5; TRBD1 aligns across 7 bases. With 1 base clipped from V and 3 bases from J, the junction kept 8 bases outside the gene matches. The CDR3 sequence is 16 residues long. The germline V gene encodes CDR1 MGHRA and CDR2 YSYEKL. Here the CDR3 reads CASSQVNRGDEETQYF. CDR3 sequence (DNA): TGCGCCAGCAGCCAAGTTAACAGGGGCGACGAAGAGACCCAGTACTTC.

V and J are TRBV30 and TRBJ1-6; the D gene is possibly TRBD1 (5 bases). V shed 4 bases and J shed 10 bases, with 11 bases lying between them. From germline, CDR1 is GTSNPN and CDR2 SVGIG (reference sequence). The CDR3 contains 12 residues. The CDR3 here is CAWKGGASPLHF. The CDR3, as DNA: TGTGCCTGGAAGGGTGGGGCGTCACCCCTCCACTTT.

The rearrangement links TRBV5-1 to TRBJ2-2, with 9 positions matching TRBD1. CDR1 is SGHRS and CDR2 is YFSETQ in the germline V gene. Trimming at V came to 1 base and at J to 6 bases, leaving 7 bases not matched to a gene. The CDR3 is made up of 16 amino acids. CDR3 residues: CASSLTGTGSPGELFF. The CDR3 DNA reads TGCGCCAGCAGCTTGACCGGGACAGGGAGCCCCGGGGAGCTGTTTTTT. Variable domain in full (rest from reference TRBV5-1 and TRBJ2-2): KAGVTQTPRYLIKTRGQQVTLSCSPISGHRSVSWYQQTPGQGLQFLFEYFSETQRNKGNFPGRFSGRQFSNSRSEMNVSTLELGDSALYLCASSLTGTGSPGELFFGEGSRLTVL.

CDR3: CASSQGVNQPQHF. For the CDR3, the DNA is TGCGCCAGCAGCCAAGGCGTTAATCAGCCCCAGCATTTT. The chain is built from TRBV4-3 and TRBJ1-5; D remains unclear. Germline V gene sequence: CDR1 LGHNA, CDR2 YSLEER. CDR3 length: 13 amino acids. V dropped 1 base and J dropped 4 bases, with 5 bases sitting between them.

Here the CDR3 DNA reads TGTGCCAGCAGCGCTGCCTTTACGGGGAACCATGGCTACACCTTC. Translated, it gives CASSAAFTGNHGYTF. This chain joins TRBV9 and TRBJ1-2, with D hard to call. The CDR3 extends over 15 amino acids. Trimming removed 3 bases from V and 6 bases from J, with 18 bases in between. The germline V gene has CDR1 SGDLS and CDR2 YYNGEE.

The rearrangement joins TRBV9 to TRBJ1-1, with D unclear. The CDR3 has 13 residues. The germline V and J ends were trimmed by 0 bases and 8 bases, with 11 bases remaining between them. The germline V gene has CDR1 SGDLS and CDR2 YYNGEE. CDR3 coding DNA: TGTGCCAGCAGCGTAGAGGCGGACTTGGAAGCTTTCTTT. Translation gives CASSVEADLEAFF. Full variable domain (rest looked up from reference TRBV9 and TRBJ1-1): DSGVTQTPKHLITATGQRVTLRCSPRSGDLSVYWYQQSLDQGLQFLIQYYNGEERAKGNILERFSAQQFPDLHSELNLSSLELGDSALYFCASSVEADLEAFFGQGTRLTVV.

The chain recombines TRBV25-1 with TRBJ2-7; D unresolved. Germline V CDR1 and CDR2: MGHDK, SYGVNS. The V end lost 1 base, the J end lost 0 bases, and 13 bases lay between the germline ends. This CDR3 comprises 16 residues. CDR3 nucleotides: TGTGCCAGCAGTGAATCTGGCGGCACAAACTCCTACGAGCAGTACTTC. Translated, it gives CASSESGGTNSYEQYF.